The clone carrying this T cell receptor (beta chain) has only one observation. Its antigen remains unidentified. Germline assignment: CDR1 MNHEY and CDR2 SMNVEV (reference sequence). CDR3 length: 15 amino acids. V dropped 0 bases and J dropped 3 bases, with 9 bases sitting between them. The data belong to a study of Ad26.COV2.S vaccination and SARS-CoV-2 variants. The wider study: Participant was drawn from the COV1001 Ad26.COV2.S trial arm. Administration of Ad26.COV2.S was intramuscular, either once or twice 56 days apart.

Noted treatment: 15 to 20 received Ad26.COV2.S at low or high dose, single or two shots; five or six received placebo; per-sample allocation not given. Sampling occurred on day 63 after the first vaccine or placebo injection. As its vector, the vaccine had Ad26, which expressed Wuhan-strain SARS-CoV-2 spike. Study-wide results and caveats: TCR breadth and depth estimates may have understated total T cell responses.

The method was immunoSEQ multiplex PCR; TCRdb's version includes in-frame clones alone and lacks a portion of them. The sample holds 440,000 or so clones, roughly nine tenths seen once. The rearrangement uses TRBV27 and TRBJ1-5; D is perhaps TRBD1 (5 bases). The sequencing here drew on peripheral blood, taken in a trial of Ad26.COV2.S vaccine versus placebo. The sequence was obtained from a person aged 18-65 years who received the Ad26.COV2.S COVID-19 vaccine or a placebo. Here the CDR3 DNA reads TGTGCCAGCAGTTTATCGAGGGGACCCAATCAGCCCCAGCATTTT. Translating gives CASSLSRGPNQPQHF.